One and the same sample provided the 9 T cell receptor beta chains below, sequenced in a study of Graves' ophthalmopathy and Graves' hyperthyroidism. RNA transcripts were the template, and TCR beta CDR3 regions were amplified from them. HTBI primers were used in a first-round RT-PCR, which preceded a second-round multiplex PCR. TCRdb recomputed calls from the multiplex PCR reads with MiXCR, one row per CDR3 protein. The sample holds about 700,000 distinct CDR3 sequences; 35% to 50% are singletons and the top ten take 44%. Sequenced sample: peripheral blood. The receptor set was obtained from an adult man with Graves' ophthalmopathy.

The rearrangement uses TRBV15 and TRBJ1-1, with D hard to call. CDR3 size: 16 residues. CDR1 is LNHNV, CDR2 YYDKDF, per germline (reference sequence). V lost 3 bases, J lost 1 base, and 15 bases lay in between. Here the CDR3 reads CATSSPLSPGNTEAFF. CDR3 DNA sequence: TGTGCCACCAGCAGCCCTCTTTCGCCGGGGAACACTGAAGCTTTCTTT.

The chain combines TRBV12-3 or TRBV12-4 with TRBJ1-1; D uncertain. This CDR3 comprises 14 residues. Trimming removed 4 bases from V and 6 bases from J, with 15 bases in between. CDR3 bases: TGTGCCAGCAGTTGGGCCTTAAATTTGCCTGAAGCTTTCTTT. Translation: CASSWALNLPEAFF.

In this sample, this clonotype turned up once. The rearrangement uses TRBV29-1 and TRBJ1-2; 12 positions match TRBD1. The length of the CDR3 is 14 residues. CDR1 and CDR2 (germline): SQVTM, ANQGSEA. Trimming cost V 7 bases and J 6 bases; bases outside gene matches: 9. The CDR3 region is CSANGGTGGDGYTF. CDR3 DNA sequence: TGCAGCGCGAACGGCGGGACAGGGGGCGATGGCTACACCTTC.

V gene TRBV25-1 combines with J gene TRBJ1-2; 8 positions match TRBD1. In germline, CDR1 is MGHDK, CDR2 SYGVNS. V shed 3 bases, J shed 1 base, and the junction held 10 bases outside the gene matches. CDR3 length equals 17 residues. This CDR3 is CASSDHRGENYNYGYTF. CDR3 coding DNA: TGTGCCAGCAGTGACCACAGGGGGGAGAATTATAACTATGGCTACACCTTC.

This clonotype was counted at least ten times. The rearrangement joins TRBV7-9 to TRBJ1-6; TRBD1 matches at 7 bases. CDR1 and CDR2 from the germline V gene are SEHNR and FQNEAQ (reference sequence). CDR3 length: 16 residues. Germline trimming cut 5 bases from V and 7 bases from J; bases unmatched to any gene: 11. The CDR3 nucleotides are TGTGCCAGCAGCCAACCTACGGGACAGCAAAATTCACCCCTCCACTTT. This translates into CASSQPTGQQNSPLHF.

The chain employs TRBV19 and TRBJ2-2, with 9 bases fitting TRBD1. Germline V gene data show CDR1 as LNHDA and CDR2 as SQIVND (reference sequence). J was trimmed by 3 bases and V by 11 bases; bases with no gene match: 7. The CDR3 extends over 14 amino acids. The CDR3 nucleotides read TGTGCCGGAACAGGGGGCGAGGACACCGGGGAGCTGTTTTTT. Translation gives CAGTGGEDTGELFF.

This clonotype was seen many times. The V call is TRBV7-8, the J call TRBJ1-3; D may be TRBD1 (5 bases). Trimming pared 3 bases from V and 0 bases from J, leaving 15 bases between. The CDR3 spans 17 residues. The germline V gene encodes CDR1 SGHVS and CDR2 FQNEAQ. Here the CDR3 DNA reads TGTGCCAGCAGCTTTGGGGCGACGAGGGGCTCTGGAAACACCATATATTTT. Translating gives CASSFGATRGSGNTIYF.

The sample holds many counts of this clonotype. V usage is TRBV10-1 and J usage is TRBJ1-2, with D perhaps TRBD1 (5 bases). CDR1 and CDR2 (germline): WNHNN, SYGVQD (reference sequence). This CDR3 is 14 amino acids long. V was trimmed by 3 bases and J by 1 base, leaving 9 bases between them. CDR3 DNA sequence: TGCGCCAGCAGTGACAGGGCGGATAACTATGGCTACACCTTC. Its translation is CASSDRADNYGYTF.

This chain uses TRBV19 with TRBJ1-5; D might be TRBD1 (6 bases). CDR1 and CDR2 (germline): LNHDA, SQIVND (reference sequence). V was cut by 6 bases and J by 7 bases, with 19 bases left in between. This CDR3 has 15 residues. In nucleotides, the CDR3 is TGTGCCAGTAGCATCCTGGATTCGGGGGGCCAGCCCCAGCATTTT. It is translated as CASSILDSGGQPQHF.